The rows below give T cell receptor beta chains drawn from one sample of a study of blood T cell repertoires in COVID-19. Libraries were prepared by immunoSEQ multiplex PCR; TCRdb keeps only in-frame clonotypes and omits some of them. Here the sample spans 130,000 to 150,000 clones, 84% being singletons. Source material: PBMCs or T cells enriched from blood (not recorded which). These TCRs come from a woman aged 45-65 years who had been exposed to COVID-19. The CDR3 runs from the conserved cysteine through the conserved F or W. The order of the fields is D gene, clone size, V gene, J gene, CDR3 length, CDR3 protein, CDR3 DNA. D genes are given only for firm matches. Some rows have no size entry. The others give once, few or many, or a class for an expanded clone.

d_call: TRBD1; clone_size: NA; v_call: TRBV2; j_call: TRBJ1-2; cdr3_length: 16; cdr3_aa: CASGGDRDRAGYGYTF; cdr3_nt: TGTGCCAGCGGAGGGGACCGGGACAGGGCCGGCTATGGCTACACCTTC
d_call: NA; clone_size: few; v_call: TRBV6-4; j_call: TRBJ2-1; cdr3_length: 12; cdr3_aa: CASSEGHNEQFF; cdr3_nt: TGTGCCAGCAGTGAGGGCCACAATGAGCAGTTCTTC
d_call: NA; clone_size: few; v_call: TRBV19; j_call: TRBJ2-1; cdr3_length: 16; cdr3_aa: CASSPKLALLYNEQFF; cdr3_nt: TGTGCCAGTAGCCCCAAGCTAGCGCTGCTTTACAATGAGCAGTTCTTC
d_call: NA; clone_size: NA; v_call: TRBV5-1; j_call: TRBJ1-1; cdr3_length: 13; cdr3_aa: CASSLGRLTEAFF; cdr3_nt: TGCGCCAGCAGCTTGGGCAGGCTTACTGAAGCTTTCTTT
d_call: NA; clone_size: few; v_call: TRBV7-2; j_call: TRBJ2-1; cdr3_length: 14; cdr3_aa: CASSSGVRFNEQFF; cdr3_nt: TGTGCCAGCAGCTCCGGGGTAAGATTCAATGAGCAGTTCTTC
d_call: TRBD1; clone_size: NA; v_call: TRBV2; j_call: TRBJ1-6; cdr3_length: 13; cdr3_aa: CASTDRANSPLHF; cdr3_nt: TGTGCCAGCACGGACAGGGCAAATTCACCCCTCCACTTT
d_call: NA; clone_size: few; v_call: TRBV24-1; j_call: TRBJ1-1; cdr3_length: 13; cdr3_aa: CATSDPDRNEAFF; cdr3_nt: TGTGCCACCAGTGACCCCGACAGGAATGAAGCTTTCTTT
d_call: NA; clone_size: NA; v_call: TRBV27; j_call: TRBJ2-1; cdr3_length: 14; cdr3_aa: CASSLLQGHGEQFF; cdr3_nt: TGTGCCAGCAGCCTCCTACAGGGTCACGGTGAGCAGTTCTTC
d_call: TRBD1; clone_size: NA; v_call: TRBV7-9; j_call: TRBJ2-6; cdr3_length: 18; cdr3_aa: CASSSTGTGGEWANVLTF; cdr3_nt: TGTGCCAGCAGCTCTACCGGGACAGGGGGCGAGTGGGCCAACGTCCTGACTTTC
d_call: TRBD1; clone_size: many; v_call: TRBV6-5; j_call: TRBJ1-1; cdr3_length: 15; cdr3_aa: CASSTKGALNTEAFF; cdr3_nt: TGTGCCAGCAGTACAAAGGGGGCTCTGAACACTGAAGCTTTCTTT
d_call: TRBD2; clone_size: once; v_call: TRBV7-9; j_call: TRBJ2-1; cdr3_length: 17; cdr3_aa: CASSGKTSGGARDEQFF; cdr3_nt: TGTGCCAGCAGCGGCAAGACTAGCGGGGGGGCGCGCGATGAGCAGTTCTTC
d_call: NA; clone_size: NA; v_call: TRBV7-2; j_call: TRBJ2-7; cdr3_length: 15; cdr3_aa: CASSRASGHIDEQYF; cdr3_nt: TGTGCCAGCAGCAGGGCGAGCGGGCATATAGACGAGCAGTACTTC
d_call: TRBD2; clone_size: NA; v_call: TRBV14; j_call: TRBJ2-2; cdr3_length: 15; cdr3_aa: CASSASGGVTGELFF; cdr3_nt: TGTGCCAGCTCGGCTAGCGGGGGGGTCACCGGGGAGCTGTTTTTT
d_call: NA; clone_size: NA; v_call: TRBV7-2; j_call: TRBJ2-7; cdr3_length: 14; cdr3_aa: CASSTQQGTYEQYF; cdr3_nt: TGTGCCAGCAGCACCCAACAGGGCACCTACGAGCAGTACTTC
d_call: NA; clone_size: NA; v_call: TRBV7-6; j_call: TRBJ2-4; cdr3_length: 16; cdr3_aa: CASSLGQGLAKNIQYF; cdr3_nt: TGTGCCAGCAGCTTAGGGCAGGGTCTAGCCAAAAACATTCAGTACTTC
d_call: TRBD2; clone_size: NA; v_call: TRBV3-1/TRBV3-2; j_call: TRBJ2-7; cdr3_length: 16; cdr3_aa: CASSPLSSGGLGEQYF; cdr3_nt: TGTGCCAGCAGCCCCCTCAGTAGCGGGGGGCTCGGCGAGCAGTACTTC
d_call: NA; clone_size: NA; v_call: TRBV29-1; j_call: TRBJ2-2; cdr3_length: 14; cdr3_aa: CSVEVSLHTGELFF; cdr3_nt: TGCAGCGTTGAGGTCAGTCTTCACACCGGGGAGCTGTTTTTT
d_call: NA; clone_size: NA; v_call: TRBV29-1; j_call: TRBJ1-1; cdr3_length: 16; cdr3_aa: CSVPDPRGARNTEAFF; cdr3_nt: TGCAGCGTTCCAGATCCCCGCGGGGCCAGGAACACTGAAGCTTTCTTT
d_call: TRBD1; clone_size: NA; v_call: TRBV7-8; j_call: TRBJ2-7; cdr3_length: 15; cdr3_aa: CASSLLGQATYEQYF; cdr3_nt: TGTGCCAGCAGCTTATTGGGACAGGCAACCTACGAGCAGTACTTC
d_call: NA; clone_size: NA; v_call: TRBV7-9; j_call: TRBJ2-1; cdr3_length: 15; cdr3_aa: CASSLELSSYNEQFF; cdr3_nt: TGTGCCAGCAGCTTAGAGCTAAGCTCCTACAATGAGCAGTTCTTC
d_call: TRBD1; clone_size: NA; v_call: TRBV6-5; j_call: TRBJ1-1; cdr3_length: 14; cdr3_aa: CASSLQGRNTEAFF; cdr3_nt: TGTGCCAGCAGCCTACAGGGGAGGAACACTGAAGCTTTCTTT
d_call: TRBD2; clone_size: NA; v_call: TRBV4-1; j_call: TRBJ2-6; cdr3_length: 21; cdr3_aa: CASSHTLTGLAGSSGANVLTF; cdr3_nt: TGCGCCAGCAGCCATACCCTCACGGGACTAGCGGGAAGCTCTGGGGCCAACGTCCTGACTTTC
d_call: NA; clone_size: NA; v_call: TRBV6-4; j_call: TRBJ2-1; cdr3_length: 15; cdr3_aa: CASSDGSPIYNEQFF; cdr3_nt: TGTGCCAGCAGTGACGGGAGCCCCATTTACAATGAGCAGTTCTTC
d_call: NA; clone_size: NA; v_call: TRBV2; j_call: TRBJ2-2; cdr3_length: 15; cdr3_aa: CASSKGLLNTGELFF; cdr3_nt: TGTGCCAGCAGTAAGGGACTTCTGAACACCGGGGAGCTGTTTTTT
d_call: NA; clone_size: NA; v_call: TRBV6-5; j_call: TRBJ2-7; cdr3_length: 13; cdr3_aa: CASSYVRGGEQYF; cdr3_nt: TGTGCCAGCAGTTACGTCAGGGGCGGCGAGCAGTACTTC
d_call: NA; clone_size: NA; v_call: TRBV7-9; j_call: TRBJ2-7; cdr3_length: 13; cdr3_aa: CASSPSVTYEQYF; cdr3_nt: TGTGCCAGCAGCCCGAGCGTGACCTACGAGCAGTACTTC
d_call: NA; clone_size: NA; v_call: TRBV5-1; j_call: TRBJ2-5; cdr3_length: 14; cdr3_aa: CASSLVQPKETQYF; cdr3_nt: TGCGCCAGCAGCTTGGTACAGCCGAAAGAGACCCAGTACTTC
d_call: TRBD1; clone_size: few; v_call: TRBV30; j_call: TRBJ1-2; cdr3_length: 15; cdr3_aa: CAWSIGQGLFAGYTF; cdr3_nt: TGTGCCTGGAGTATAGGACAGGGTCTTTTTGCGGGCTACACCTTC
d_call: TRBD1; clone_size: NA; v_call: TRBV5-1; j_call: TRBJ1-1; cdr3_length: 14; cdr3_aa: CASSSGQGRAEAFF; cdr3_nt: TGCGCCAGCAGCTCGGGACAGGGGAGGGCTGAAGCTTTCTTT
d_call: NA; clone_size: NA; v_call: TRBV2; j_call: TRBJ1-1; cdr3_length: 15; cdr3_aa: CASSGQGFMNTEAFF; cdr3_nt: TGTGCCAGCAGCGGGCAGGGGTTTATGAACACTGAAGCTTTCTTT
d_call: TRBD1; clone_size: NA; v_call: TRBV27; j_call: TRBJ2-7; cdr3_length: 15; cdr3_aa: CASRPTDRVKYEQYF; cdr3_nt: TGTGCCAGCAGACCAACCGACAGGGTAAAGTACGAGCAGTACTTC
d_call: TRBD2; clone_size: once; v_call: TRBV11-3; j_call: TRBJ2-1; cdr3_length: 15; cdr3_aa: CASSPGASGTNEQFF; cdr3_nt: TGTGCCAGCAGCCCCGGGGCTAGCGGGACGAATGAGCAGTTCTTC
d_call: TRBD2; clone_size: NA; v_call: TRBV10-3; j_call: TRBJ2-5; cdr3_length: 17; cdr3_aa: CAISEASGTSGGETQYF; cdr3_nt: TGTGCCATCAGTGAGGCCTCCGGGACTAGCGGGGGAGAGACCCAGTACTTC
d_call: NA; clone_size: NA; v_call: TRBV11-3; j_call: TRBJ2-7; cdr3_length: 14; cdr3_aa: CASSLSPASHEQYF; cdr3_nt: TGTGCCAGCAGCTTAAGTCCAGCGAGCCACGAGCAGTACTTC
d_call: TRBD1; clone_size: NA; v_call: TRBV10-3; j_call: TRBJ2-2; cdr3_length: 17; cdr3_aa: CAISESITGAGTGELFF; cdr3_nt: TGTGCCATCAGTGAGTCAATAACAGGGGCAGGCACCGGGGAGCTGTTTTTT
d_call: TRBD2; clone_size: NA; v_call: TRBV4-3; j_call: TRBJ2-3; cdr3_length: 17; cdr3_aa: CASSQDPAGGPLGTQYF; cdr3_nt: TGCGCCAGCAGCCAAGATCCCGCGGGAGGACCCTTGGGTACGCAGTATTTT
d_call: TRBD1; clone_size: NA; v_call: TRBV15; j_call: TRBJ2-1; cdr3_length: 15; cdr3_aa: CATRTGDSLYNEQFF; cdr3_nt: TGTGCCACCAGGACCGGGGACAGCCTTTACAATGAGCAGTTCTTC
d_call: NA; clone_size: NA; v_call: TRBV7-2; j_call: TRBJ1-2; cdr3_length: 13; cdr3_aa: CASSFLDSSGYTF; cdr3_nt: TGTGCCAGCAGCTTTCTGGACAGCTCTGGCTACACCTTC
d_call: TRBD2; clone_size: NA; v_call: TRBV6-2/TRBV6-3; j_call: TRBJ2-7; cdr3_length: 15; cdr3_aa: CASSSILAGLYEQYF; cdr3_nt: TGTGCCAGCAGTTCAATACTAGCGGGACTCTACGAGCAGTACTTC
d_call: NA; clone_size: few; v_call: TRBV5-6; j_call: TRBJ1-1; cdr3_length: 16; cdr3_aa: CASSLQGLGLNTEAFF; cdr3_nt: TGTGCCAGCAGCCTCCAGGGGCTGGGGTTGAACACTGAAGCTTTCTTT
d_call: TRBD2; clone_size: NA; v_call: TRBV7-2; j_call: TRBJ2-1; cdr3_length: 13; cdr3_aa: CASSTSGGGEQFF; cdr3_nt: TGTGCCAGCAGCACCTCGGGGGGTGGTGAGCAGTTCTTC
d_call: NA; clone_size: NA; v_call: TRBV27; j_call: TRBJ1-4; cdr3_length: 16; cdr3_aa: CASSLQGSRANEKLFF; cdr3_nt: TGTGCCAGCAGTCTACAGGGAAGTCGAGCTAATGAAAAACTGTTTTTT
d_call: NA; clone_size: NA; v_call: TRBV5-4; j_call: TRBJ1-1; cdr3_length: 14; cdr3_aa: CASRPRREGTEAFF; cdr3_nt: TGTGCCAGCAGGCCACGGAGAGAGGGCACTGAAGCTTTCTTT
d_call: NA; clone_size: few; v_call: TRBV7-2; j_call: TRBJ1-1; cdr3_length: 13; cdr3_aa: CASSLVGVTEAFF; cdr3_nt: TGTGCCAGCAGCTTAGTGGGAGTCACTGAAGCTTTCTTT
d_call: TRBD2; clone_size: many; v_call: TRBV6-1; j_call: TRBJ2-3; cdr3_length: 16; cdr3_aa: CASSEASGGGTDTQYF; cdr3_nt: TGTGCCAGCAGTGAAGCGTCGGGAGGGGGCACAGATACGCAGTATTTT
d_call: TRBD1; clone_size: NA; v_call: TRBV10-3; j_call: TRBJ2-2; cdr3_length: 14; cdr3_aa: CAIRTGGRAGELFF; cdr3_nt: TGTGCCATCAGGACAGGGGGCCGGGCCGGGGAGCTGTTTTTT
d_call: NA; clone_size: NA; v_call: TRBV6-5; j_call: TRBJ2-1; cdr3_length: 15; cdr3_aa: CASIPTRGPLDEQFF; cdr3_nt: TGTGCCAGCATCCCGACTAGAGGCCCCCTCGATGAGCAGTTCTTC
d_call: NA; clone_size: NA; v_call: TRBV7-9; j_call: TRBJ2-7; cdr3_length: 15; cdr3_aa: CASSLGGGGSVEQYF; cdr3_nt: TGTGCCAGCAGCTTAGGGGGTGGGGGCTCAGTCGAGCAGTACTTC
d_call: TRBD1; clone_size: NA; v_call: TRBV9; j_call: TRBJ2-7; cdr3_length: 15; cdr3_aa: CASSAGGQGPYEQYF; cdr3_nt: TGTGCCAGCAGCGCAGGGGGTCAGGGCCCCTACGAGCAGTACTTC
d_call: NA; clone_size: NA; v_call: TRBV9; j_call: TRBJ1-3; cdr3_length: 16; cdr3_aa: CASSVGPPGTGNTIYF; cdr3_nt: TGTGCCAGCAGCGTAGGTCCCCCCGGGACTGGAAACACCATATATTTT
d_call: NA; clone_size: few; v_call: TRBV7-6; j_call: TRBJ2-7; cdr3_length: 14; cdr3_aa: CASKDAGSSYEQYF; cdr3_nt: TGTGCCAGCAAGGACGCGGGGAGCTCCTACGAGCAGTACTTC
d_call: NA; clone_size: NA; v_call: TRBV5-4; j_call: TRBJ1-3; cdr3_length: 14; cdr3_aa: CASSLSGFGNTIYF; cdr3_nt: TGTGCCAGCAGCTTGTCAGGGTTTGGAAACACCATATATTTT
d_call: NA; clone_size: NA; v_call: TRBV6-2/TRBV6-3; j_call: TRBJ2-1; cdr3_length: 11; cdr3_aa: CASSQGIVQFF; cdr3_nt: TGTGCCAGCAGTCAGGGTATTGTGCAGTTCTTC
d_call: NA; clone_size: NA; v_call: TRBV5-8; j_call: TRBJ1-6; cdr3_length: 14; cdr3_aa: CASSVGTRNSPLHF; cdr3_nt: TGTGCCAGCAGCGTCGGGACAAGGAATTCACCCCTCCACTTT
d_call: NA; clone_size: NA; v_call: TRBV5-1; j_call: TRBJ1-5; cdr3_length: 15; cdr3_aa: CASSLAGVSNQPQHF; cdr3_nt: TGCGCCAGCAGCTTGGCCGGGGTTAGCAATCAGCCCCAGCATTTT